Listed here are 10 T cell receptor beta chains from one sample, sequenced in a study of T cell repertoires in cytomegalovirus infection. TCRdb passed the reads through MiXCR, listing each CDR3 protein once. The sample has hundreds of thousands of distinct CDR3 sequences, approximately 46% seen once; the top ten hold 35% to 50%. Antigen specificity for these receptors is unknown. Source: cultured PBMCs, taken from culture after CMV antigen stimulation. These receptor sequences come from a human donor in good health (CMV status not recorded). Some clones in this sample may be carry-over from other donors' samples.

The V call is TRBV12-3 or TRBV12-4, the J call TRBJ1-6; no clear D gene. CDR3 length: 13 amino acids. V lost 6 bases and J lost 8, with 11 bases in between. Here the CDR3 DNA reads TGTGCCAGCAGCCTCGAGGCCTATTCACCCCTCCACTTT. This gives the protein CASSLEAYSPLHF.

In this sample, this clonotype turned up a few times. The chain recombines TRBV7-2 with TRBJ2-7; maybe TRBD1 (5 bases). Trimming left V 5 bases short and J 6 bases short, with 23 bases between. Germline V gene data show CDR1 as SGHTA and CDR2 as FQGNSA. This CDR3 region has 16 residues. In DNA form, the CDR3 reads TGTGCCAGCAGCCCGGCCAGGGTATATGGGCGAATCGAGCAGTACTTC. This translates into CASSPARVYGRIEQYF.

V is TRBV7-8 and J is TRBJ1-1; D is ambiguous. Per germline, CDR1 SGHVS and CDR2 FQNEAQ. The length of the CDR3 is 14 residues. V gave up 6 bases and J gave up 0 bases, with 11 bases separating them. The chain's CDR3 is CASRLGNMNTEAFF. For the CDR3, the DNA is TGTGCCAGCAGATTGGGGAATATGAACACTGAAGCTTTCTTT.

This clonotype was recorded a few times. The chain employs TRBV6-6 and TRBJ2-1, with TRBD1 as a possible D gene (6 bases). CDR3 length: 14 residues. Trimming stripped 0 bases from V and 6 bases from J, with 9 bases between. Germline V lookup: CDR1 MNHNY, CDR2 SVGAGI (reference sequence). The CDR3 sequence: CASSYSSRGNEQFF. CDR3 in DNA: TGTGCCAGCAGTTACTCGAGCAGGGGCAATGAGCAGTTCTTC.

The J gene is TRBJ2-7, the V gene TRBV20-1; D is possibly TRBD1 (5 bases). CDR3 size: 13 residues. Per the germline V gene, CDR1 is DFQATT and CDR2 is SNEGSKA (reference sequence). V shed 4 bases and J shed 0 bases, with 10 bases lying between them. CDR3 nucleotides: TGCAGTGCTACCCGAGACAGCTCCTACGAGCAGTACTTC. This translates into CSATRDSSYEQYF.

The J gene is TRBJ2-6, the V gene TRBV11-2; tentatively, D is TRBD1 (6 bases). This CDR3 has 15 residues. The germline V gene has CDR1 SGHAT and CDR2 FQNNGV. V was shortened by 3 bases and J by 3 bases, with 9 bases between the two germline ends. CDR3 sequence: CASSLRGIGANVLTF. The CDR3 DNA sequence: TGTGCCAGCAGCTTGAGGGGGATTGGGGCCAACGTCCTGACTTTC.

This clonotype was counted between two and nine times. V is TRBV7-2 and J is TRBJ2-2; D is unclear. The germline gives CDR1 SGHTA, CDR2 FQGNSA. V was shortened by 4 bases and J by 4 bases, with 10 bases between the two germline ends. CDR3 size: 14 residues. The chain's CDR3 is CASSYDTPTGELFF. As DNA, the CDR3 is TGTGCCAGCAGCTACGACACTCCCACCGGGGAGCTGTTTTTT. The full variable domain, with the rest looked up from reference TRBV7-2 and TRBJ2-2, is GAGVSQSPSNKVTEKGKDVELRCDPISGHTALYWYRQSLGQGLEFLIYFQGNSAPDKSGLPSDRFSAERTGGSVSTLTIQRTQQEDSAVYLCASSYDTPTGELFFGEGSRLTVL.

The CDR3 DNA follows: TGTGCCAGCAGCCCCTCTCTAGCTTTTCCCCCCGGCGAGCAGTACTTC. This gives the protein CASSPSLAFPPGEQYF. The chain joins TRBV12-3 or TRBV12-4 to TRBJ2-7, with a possible D match to TRBD2 (5 bases). V lost 6 bases and J 6 bases, leaving 24 bases between the germline ends. The CDR3 runs to 16 residues.

This sequence joins TRBV7-8 and TRBJ2-7; 7 nucleotides line up with TRBD2. The V segment lost 0 bases and the J segment 3 bases; nucleotides outside the gene matches: 5. The CDR3 has 15 residues. Germline CDR1 SGHVS, CDR2 FQNEAQ. In DNA, the CDR3 is TGTGCCAGCAGCTTAGCGCGCGGGAGTAACTACGAGCAGTACTTC. It encodes CASSLARGSNYEQYF.

V gene TRBV11-2 combines with J gene TRBJ2-1, with 7 bases matching TRBD1. The CDR3 totals 16 residues. Losses at the gene ends were 0 bases for V and 8 bases for J; bases not matched to a gene: 10. Germline loops: CDR1 SGHAT, CDR2 FQNNGV. The CDR3 bases are TGTGCCAGCAGCTTAGAACCGGCGCAGGGGGTCGATGAGCAGTTCTTC. Its protein product is CASSLEPAQGVDEQFF.